Listed here are 7 T cell receptor beta chains from one sample, sequenced in a study of post-analysis software for immune sequencing data (dated by TCRdb to about 2015). Library generation was performed with PCR. Sequencing relied on an Illumina HiSeq 2500. To reduce PCR and sequencing biases, unique molecular identifiers were incorporated into the TCR beta cDNA libraries. Using fastp at Q25 and MiXCR, TCRdb reprocessed the public reads and kept productive beta chains. Rows with one shared CDR3 protein collapse into an entry with the most common genes and DNA. The sample table records hundreds of thousands of distinct CDR3 sequences; roughly 46% of these occur just once. 1.5% to 2% of the sample belongs to the ten largest clones. No antigen has been identified for these receptors. Summary of the overall study and its limitations: Significantly higher frequencies in patients than in controls were found for about 5 TRBV segments, including TRBV5-6, TRBV5-1 and TRBV20-1.

The sample comprised blood. These receptors originate from a girl aged 5 to 17 with multiple sclerosis.

The table lists this clonotype with a few counts. V usage is TRBV13 and J usage is TRBJ2-1, with D possibly being TRBD2 (5 bases). Germline V CDR1 and CDR2: PRHDT, FYEKMQ (reference sequence). V dropped 5 bases and J dropped 6 bases, with 8 bases sitting between them. The length of the CDR3 is 12 residues. The CDR3 sequence is CASSNEGNEQFF. In DNA form, the CDR3 reads TGTGCCAGCAGCAACGAGGGCAATGAGCAGTTCTTC.

V gene TRBV5-1 combines with J gene TRBJ2-5, with 7 bases that match TRBD1. TRBJ2-7 explains the end of the DNA better; the J call may be wrong. The germline CDR1 and CDR2 sequences are SGHRS and YFSETQ. The CDR3 sequence is 15 residues long. CDR3 DNA sequence: TGCGCCAGCAGCTACCAACCGACAGGGTCCAACGAGCAGTACTTC. It yields the protein CASSYQPTGSNEQYF.

The rearrangement joins TRBV6-5 to TRBJ2-5; either TRBD1 or TRBD2 may fit D (5 bases each). Germline assignment: CDR1 MNHEY and CDR2 SVGAGI. Trimming removed 6 bases at V and 12 bases at J, with 26 bases between. The CDR3 is made up of 15 amino acids. Here the CDR3 reads CASRQIRETLRGEYF. CDR3 DNA: TGTGCCAGCAGGCAAATCCGGGAAACTTTACGAGGGGAGTACTTC.

The J gene is TRBJ1-2, the V gene TRBV5-1; TRBD1 agrees at 7 bases. The CDR3 sequence is 16 residues long. Germline CDR1 SGHRS, CDR2 YFSETQ. After removal of 2 bases from V and 6 bases from J, the junction contained 13 bases not matched to a gene. The CDR3, as DNA: TGCGCCAGCAGCTTATCTACCAGGGGGACCGACCATGGCTACACCTTC. Protein product: CASSLSTRGTDHGYTF.

The chain joins TRBV10-3 to TRBJ2-2, with D unclear. CDR1 and CDR2 from the germline V gene are ENHRY and SYGVKD. The CDR3 runs to 13 residues. With 7 bases removed from V and 6 bases from J, the gap between germline ends came to 12 bases. This chain's CDR3 is CAIIKDLPGELFF. The CDR3, as DNA: TGTGCCATCATTAAGGACCTTCCCGGGGAGCTGTTTTTT.

This clonotype was seen a single time. At one end, the junction sequence differs from germline, possibly due to a read error. This chain joins TRBV7-8 and TRBJ2-3, with 8 bases identical to TRBD1. This CDR3 comprises 14 residues. The V gene's germline CDR1 is SGHVS and CDR2 FQNEAQ. CDR3 nucleotide sequence: TGTGCCAGCAGCCCAGGGGGCCGCACAGGTACGCAGTATTTT. Amino acid sequence: CASSPGGRTGTQYF.

The chain combines TRBV6-1 with TRBJ1-4; D is unclear. Germline-derived CDR1 and CDR2 are MNHNS and SASEGT. There are 13 residues in the CDR3. V gave up 2 bases and J gave up 6 bases, with 7 bases separating them. The CDR3 DNA reads as TGTGCCAGCAGTGAAATTTCGGATGAAAAACTGTTTTTT. Translating gives CASSEISDEKLFF.